These 8 T cell receptor beta chains share one sample of origin, sequenced in a study of blood T cell repertoires in COVID-19 (dated by TCRdb to 2019 to 2021). Library construction relied on the immunoSEQ multiplex PCR assay. TCRdb retrieved this table from immuneACCESS and kept in-frame rearrangements only. Not all clones are present; in checked studies, unresolved V genes account for under half, and no reason is known for the remainder. The sample table holds about 120,000 clones, of which around 80% were seen once. Of the sample, 2% to 3% falls within the top ten clones. The sample comprised peripheral blood. The source of these receptors is a man aged 50 to 60 with acute or convalescent COVID-19.

The chain combines TRBV27 with TRBJ1-3; TRBD1 matches at 8 bases. J lost 4 bases, V lost 6 bases, and 8 bases had no gene match. This CDR3 spans 15 amino acids. The germline CDR1 and CDR2 sequences are MNHEY and SMNVEV (reference sequence). CDR3 protein: CASRPMTGVGNTIYF. The CDR3 DNA sequence: TGTGCCAGCAGACCCATGACAGGGGTCGGAAACACCATATATTTT.

The chain combines TRBV5-6 with TRBJ1-6; D remains ambiguous. Germline CDR1 and CDR2: SGHDT and YYEEEE. With 0 bases removed from V and 12 bases from J, the gap between germline ends came to 10 bases. The CDR3 runs to 13 residues. The CDR3 region is CASSLGRQRPLHF. CDR3 DNA sequence: TGTGCCAGCAGCTTGGGGCGGCAACGACCCCTCCACTTT.

The CDR3 loop is CATSEQGREGAFF. The CDR3 DNA sequence: TGTGCCACCAGTGAGCAGGGGCGGGAGGGAGCTTTCTTT. The rearrangement uses TRBV24-1 and TRBJ1-1, with a tentative D call TRBD1 (6 bases). This CDR3 has 13 residues. Between the trimmed V and J ends, which lost 4 bases and 10 bases, there was a span of 15 bases. Germline CDR1 reads KGHDR; CDR2 reads SFDVKD.

This chain links TRBV6-5 with TRBJ2-3; no definite D call. The CDR3 spans 11 residues. The germline V and J ends were trimmed by 7 bases and 5 bases, with 7 bases remaining between them. Germline CDR1 and CDR2: MNHEY and SVGAGI. As DNA, the CDR3 is TGTGCCAGCACCCGGAGAGATACGCAGTATTTT. Its protein product is CASTRRDTQYF.

The CDR3 here is CASTTGTSGGYEQYF. CDR3 DNA: TGTGCCAGCACCACTGGGACTAGCGGGGGCTACGAGCAGTACTTC. This rearrangement joins TRBV28 to TRBJ2-7; TRBD2 agrees at 14 bases. The CDR3 sequence is 15 residues long. Germline V CDR1 and CDR2: MDHEN, SYDVKM. V lost 7 bases, J lost 3 bases, and 5 bases stayed unmatched.

This chain joins TRBV4-2 and TRBJ2-1; 15 nucleotides match TRBD2. V lost 0 bases, J lost 5 bases, and 8 bases stayed unmatched. CDR1 and CDR2 from the germline V gene are LGHNA and YNFKEQ. CDR3 length equals 19 residues. The chain's CDR3 is CASSQEPIRTSGRDNEQFF. The CDR3, as DNA: TGTGCCAGCAGCCAAGAGCCCATTCGGACTAGCGGGAGGGACAATGAGCAGTTCTTC.

The chain employs TRBV19 and TRBJ1-5; TRBD1 matches 8 bases. Trimming at V came to 6 bases and at J to 6 bases, leaving 7 bases not matched to a gene. Germline V gene sequence: CDR1 LNHDA, CDR2 SQIVND (reference sequence). This CDR3 is built from 14 residues. CDR3: CASSRGQGSQPQHF. The CDR3 nucleotides read TGTGCCAGTAGCCGCGGACAGGGTAGTCAGCCCCAGCATTTT.

The V gene is TRBV28, the J gene TRBJ2-3, with a weak D call TRBD2 (5 bases). The CDR3 covers 16 residues. Looked up from germline, CDR1 is MDHEN and CDR2 is SYDVKM. V was shortened by 4 bases and J by 0 bases, with 14 bases between the two germline ends. The CDR3 here is CASSSPAATSTDTQYF. The DNA of the CDR3 is TGTGCCAGCAGTTCCCCAGCGGCAACAAGCACAGATACGCAGTATTTT.